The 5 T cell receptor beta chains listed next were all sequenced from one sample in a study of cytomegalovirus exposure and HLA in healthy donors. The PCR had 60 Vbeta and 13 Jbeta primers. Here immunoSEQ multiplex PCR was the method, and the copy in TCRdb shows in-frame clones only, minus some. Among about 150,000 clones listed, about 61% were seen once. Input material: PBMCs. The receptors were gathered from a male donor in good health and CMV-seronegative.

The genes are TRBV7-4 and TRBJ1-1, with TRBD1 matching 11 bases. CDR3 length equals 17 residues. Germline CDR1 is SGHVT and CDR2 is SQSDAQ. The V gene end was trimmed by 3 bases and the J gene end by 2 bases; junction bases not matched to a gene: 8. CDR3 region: CASSFNGQGARNTEAFF. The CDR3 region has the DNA TGTGCCAGCAGCTTCAACGGACAGGGGGCGCGTAACACTGAAGCTTTCTTT.

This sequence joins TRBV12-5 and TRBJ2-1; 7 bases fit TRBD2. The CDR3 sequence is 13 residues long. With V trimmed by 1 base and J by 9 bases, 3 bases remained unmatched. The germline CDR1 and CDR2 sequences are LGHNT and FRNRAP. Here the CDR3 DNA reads TGTGCTAGTGGTTTGGCAGCGGGGACTGAGCAGTTCTTC. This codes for CASGLAAGTEQFF.

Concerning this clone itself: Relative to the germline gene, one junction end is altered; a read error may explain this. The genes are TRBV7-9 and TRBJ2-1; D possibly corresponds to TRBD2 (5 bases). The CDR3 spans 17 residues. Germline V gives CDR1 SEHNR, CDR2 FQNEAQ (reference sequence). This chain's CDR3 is CASSLGLRTLNYNEQLF. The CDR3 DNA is TGTGCCAGCAGCTTAGGCTTACGGACTCTCAATTACAATGAGCAGCTCTTC.

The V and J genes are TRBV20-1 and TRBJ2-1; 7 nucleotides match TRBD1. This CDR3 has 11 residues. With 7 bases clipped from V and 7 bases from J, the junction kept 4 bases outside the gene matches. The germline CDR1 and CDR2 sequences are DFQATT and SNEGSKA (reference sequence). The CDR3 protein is CSVRQGNEQFF. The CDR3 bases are TGCAGTGTCAGACAGGGTAATGAGCAGTTCTTC.

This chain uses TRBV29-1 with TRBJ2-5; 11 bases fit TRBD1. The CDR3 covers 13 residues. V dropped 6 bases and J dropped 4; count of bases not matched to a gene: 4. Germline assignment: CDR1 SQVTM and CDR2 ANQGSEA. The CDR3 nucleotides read TGCAGCGTGGGACAGGGGGGGGGAGAGACCCAGTACTTC. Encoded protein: CSVGQGGGETQYF. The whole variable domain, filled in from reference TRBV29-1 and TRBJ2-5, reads SAVISQKPSRDICQRGTSLTIQCQVDSQVTMMFWYRQQPGQSLTLIATANQGSEATYESGFVIDKFPISRPNLTFSTLTVSNMSPEDSSIYLCSVGQGGGETQYFGPGTRLLVL.